The 30 T cell receptor beta chains reported below all come from one sample, sequenced in a study of CD8+ T cells in alopecia areata. cDNA prepared by RNA extraction and subsequent reverse transcription served as the template for sequencing. Assay used: immunoSEQ multiplex PCR; TCRdb lists only in-frame clones, some missing. This sample carries about 130,000 clones, almost 50% of them seen once, and the ten largest clones take roughly a sixth. The input for sequencing was CD8+ T cells sorted from blood, taken at week 0. These receptors were taken from a human donor with alopecia areata.

The rearrangement joins TRBV14 to TRBJ2-1; 8 bases match TRBD1. Germline V lookup: CDR1 SGHDN, CDR2 FVKESK. The CDR3 runs 16 residues. V lost 4 bases and J lost 8; bases outside the gene matches: 13. The chain's CDR3 is CASSLRQGFSLDEQFF. In DNA form, the CDR3 reads TGTGCCAGCAGCCTACGACAGGGGTTTTCCTTGGATGAGCAGTTCTTC. The entire variable domain, with the rest obtained from reference TRBV14 and TRBJ2-1, is as follows: EAGVTQFPSHSVIEKGQTVTLRCDPISGHDNLYWYRRVMGKEIKFLLHFVKESKQDESGMPNNRFLAERTGGTYSTLKVQPAELEDSGVYFCASSLRQGFSLDEQFFGPGTRLTVL.

A few counts support this clone. The chain has TRBV6-5 and TRBJ1-2; D is possibly TRBD1 (5 bases). This CDR3 has 16 amino acids. V lost 0 bases and J lost 4, with 15 bases in between. The germline V gene encodes CDR1 MNHEY and CDR2 SVGAGI. The CDR3 loop is CASSYSRRAKVYGYTF. CDR3 in DNA: TGTGCCAGCAGTTACTCGCGCAGGGCCAAGGTCTATGGCTACACCTTC.

The chain is built from TRBV6-5 and TRBJ1-2; TRBD1 aligns across 7 bases. This CDR3 is built from 15 residues. Germline CDR1 reads MNHEY; CDR2 reads SVGAGI. The trim removed 4 bases at V and 8 bases at J, leaving 13 bases unmatched. The CDR3, as DNA: TGTGCCAGCAGTTCGGCGGCAGGGGGATTGGTCGGCTACACCTTC. Residues: CASSSAAGGLVGYTF.

This clone turned up a few times. This chain connects TRBV19 to TRBJ1-5; the D gene is possibly TRBD1 (5 bases). The ends were cut back, 0 bases at V and 9 bases at J, with 12 bases in the middle. The CDR3 spans 14 residues. Germline CDR1 and CDR2: LNHDA and SQIVND (reference sequence). The CDR3 DNA sequence: TGTGCCAGTAGTATAGATGGAGGGACTCGGCCCCAGCATTTT. Amino acid sequence: CASSIDGGTRPQHF.

Note on this clone: Relative to the germline gene, one junction end is altered; a read error may explain this. The rearrangement joins TRBV29-1 to TRBJ1-1; D uncertain. CDR1 is SQVTM and CDR2 is ANQGSEA in the germline V gene. The CDR3 spans 13 residues. CDR3 protein: CSVEEGANTGAFF. The CDR3 nucleotides are TGCAGCGTTGAAGAGGGTGCGAACACTGGAGCTTTCTTT.

The gene calls are TRBV29-1 and TRBJ2-7, with D possibly being TRBD1 (6 bases). This CDR3 has 13 residues. CDR1 and CDR2 from the germline V gene are SQVTM and ANQGSEA. V dropped 4 bases and J dropped 4 bases, with 14 bases sitting between them. The CDR3 protein is CSVVGTDRYEQYF. The CDR3 DNA reads TGCAGCGTTGTGGGAACGGACAGATACGAGCAGTACTTC.

The J gene is TRBJ2-3, the V gene TRBV27, with TRBD1 identical over 7 bases. CDR3 length: 16 residues. Germline V gene sequence: CDR1 MNHEY, CDR2 SMNVEV (reference sequence). Unmatched junction bases numbered 9, after V lost 1 base and J lost 5 bases. CDR3 residues: CASSLFGLTGRDTQYF. The CDR3 coding sequence is TGTGCCAGCAGTTTATTCGGGTTGACAGGGAGAGATACGCAGTATTTT.

The sample holds a few counts of this clone. The chain has TRBV2 and TRBJ1-4; the D gene is possibly TRBD1 (6 bases). Germline V lookup: CDR1 SNHLY, CDR2 FYNNEI. Between the trimmed V and J ends, which lost 6 bases and 8 bases, there was a span of 10 bases. The CDR3 length is 12 residues. The chain's CDR3 is CASSPGGEKLFF. CDR3 nucleotides: TGTGCCAGCAGCCCCGGGGGCGAAAAACTGTTTTTT. The full variable domain, its missing parts supplied by reference TRBV2 and TRBJ1-4, is EPEVTQTPSHQVTQMGQEVILRCVPISNHLYFYWYRQILGQKVEFLVSFYNNEISEKSEIFDDQFSVERPDGSNFTLKIRSTKLEDSAMYFCASSPGGEKLFFGSGTQLSVL.

The chain employs TRBV2 and TRBJ1-2; D is possibly TRBD1 (6 bases). The CDR3 spans 13 residues. With 6 bases removed from V and 6 bases from J, the gap between germline ends came to 14 bases. Germline assignment: CDR1 SNHLY and CDR2 FYNNEI. The CDR3 reads CASSQQGFDGYTF. DNA for the CDR3: TGTGCCAGCAGCCAACAGGGATTTGATGGCTACACCTTC.

A note on this clone: The same CDR3 arises from other DNA sequences in this sample as well. The rearrangement uses TRBV27 and TRBJ1-2; 9 bases are a match to TRBD1. The CDR3 runs to 13 residues. V lost 3 bases and J lost 5; bases outside the gene matches: 1. Germline CDR1 and CDR2: MNHEY and SMNVEV (reference sequence). The CDR3 is CASSFGQGYGYTF. The CDR3 DNA sequence: TGTGCCAGCAGTTTCGGACAGGGGTATGGCTACACCTTC.

V gene TRBV7-2 combines with J gene TRBJ1-1; D is possibly TRBD1 (5 bases). V lost 5 bases and J lost 3, with 13 bases in between. This CDR3 has 14 residues. Germline CDR1 SGHTA, CDR2 FQGNSA. CDR3 bases: TGTGCCAGCAGCCCCCGGGGGAGAGACACTGAAGCTTTCTTT. This gives the protein CASSPRGRDTEAFF. Based on the CDR3 plus reference TRBV7-2 and TRBJ1-1, the full variable domain is GAGVSQSPSNKVTEKGKDVELRCDPISGHTALYWYRQSLGQGLEFLIYFQGNSAPDKSGLPSDRFSAERTGGSVSTLTIQRTQQEDSAVYLCASSPRGRDTEAFFGQGTRLTVV.

This clone appeared many times. The V call is TRBV10-3, the J call TRBJ1-1; D gene uncertain. V was trimmed by 4 bases and J by 3 bases, leaving 9 bases between them. Looked up from germline, CDR1 is ENHRY and CDR2 is SYGVKD. The CDR3 consists of 13 residues. The CDR3 sequence is CAISGGEYTEAFF. The CDR3 DNA is TGTGCCATCAGTGGGGGAGAATACACTGAAGCTTTCTTT.

The chain's CDR3 is CASSLRTGRNGYTF. Written as DNA, the CDR3 is TGTGCCAGCAGCCTCCGGACAGGGAGGAATGGCTACACCTTC. This chain connects TRBV14 to TRBJ1-2, with 8 nucleotides matching TRBD1. CDR3 size: 14 residues. Per the germline V gene, CDR1 is SGHDN and CDR2 is FVKESK. Trimming at V came to 4 bases and at J to 6 bases, leaving 7 bases not matched to a gene.

The chain is built from TRBV7-9 and TRBJ1-6; tentatively, D is TRBD1 (6 bases). Germline V gene sequence: CDR1 SEHNR, CDR2 FQNEAQ (reference sequence). Trimming shortened V by 5 bases and J by 4 bases, and 24 bases separated the two germline ends. The CDR3 is made up of 19 amino acids. The CDR3 bases are TGTGCCAGCAGCCGGACCGGGACAACGTCTCCTCCTTATAATTCACCCCTCCACTTT. Translation gives CASSRTGTTSPPYNSPLHF.

This chain connects TRBV30 to TRBJ2-3; TRBD2 aligns across 8 bases. Germline CDR1 reads GTSNPN; CDR2 reads SVGIG (reference sequence). The CDR3 is 15 amino acids. J lost 0 bases, V lost 0 bases, and 2 bases had no gene match. The CDR3 reads CAWSVRGGSTDTQYF. The CDR3 bases are TGTGCCTGGAGTGTACGGGGGGGAAGCACAGATACGCAGTATTTT. The whole variable domain, filled in from reference TRBV30 and TRBJ2-3, reads SQTIHQWPATLVQPVGSPLSLECTVEGTSNPNLYWYRQAAGRGLQLLFYSVGIGQISSEVPQNLSASRPQDRQFILSSKKLLLSDSGFYLCAWSVRGGSTDTQYFGPGTRLTVL.

This clone turned up a few times. The chain combines TRBV4-1 with TRBJ2-7; tentatively, D is TRBD1 or TRBD2 (5 bases each). This CDR3 region has 14 residues. Germline CDR1 is MGHRA and CDR2 is YSYEKL. The V end lost 1 base, the J end lost 3 bases, and 10 bases lay between the germline ends. CDR3 region: CASSQGTGLYEQYF. DNA of the CDR3: TGCGCCAGCAGCCAAGGAACAGGACTCTACGAGCAGTACTTC.

The rearrangement links TRBV20-1 to TRBJ1-2, with 7 bases fitting TRBD1. This CDR3 has 11 amino acids. Germline values: CDR1 DFQATT, CDR2 SNEGSKA (reference sequence). CDR3 DNA sequence: TGCAGGGTACAGGGGTTGGATGGCTACACCTTC. It is translated as CRVQGLDGYTF.

To note about this clone: One junction end disagrees with the germline gene, perhaps due to a read error. The V call is TRBV6-1, the J call TRBJ2-1; TRBD2 aligns across 8 bases. The CDR3 loop spans 15 amino acids. Germline V gene lookup returns CDR1 MNHNS and CDR2 SASEGT. The CDR3 region is CASSVGRVPYNEKFF. The CDR3 region has the DNA TGTGCCAGCAGTGTCGGGAGGGTCCCATACAATGAGAAGTTCTTC.

The table lists this clone with a few counts. The V call is TRBV19, the J call TRBJ2-1; 11 bases align to TRBD2. The germline V gene has CDR1 LNHDA and CDR2 SQIVND (reference sequence). The V and J ends lost 3 bases and 8 bases, in that order; junction bases with no gene match: 12. The length of the CDR3 is 17 residues. CDR3 protein: CASSIPVASGGPDEQFF. The CDR3 nucleotides are TGTGCCAGTAGTATCCCGGTTGCTAGCGGGGGGCCTGATGAGCAGTTCTTC.

In its sample, this clone was seen once. V gene TRBV29-1 combines with J gene TRBJ2-7, with D tentatively TRBD1 (5 bases). Trimming removed 7 bases at V and 3 bases at J, with 16 bases between. CDR1 SQVTM and CDR2 ANQGSEA come from the germline V gene. This CDR3 contains 13 residues. The CDR3 DNA follows: TGCAGCGCCGACCTGGGCGACAGCTACGAGCAGTACTTC. Translating gives CSADLGDSYEQYF.

This clone was observed a handful of times. The chain links TRBV7-9 to TRBJ2-1; 12 bases are a match to TRBD1. CDR1 is SEHNR and CDR2 is FQNEAQ in the germline V gene (reference sequence). Trimming at V came to 4 bases and at J to 8 bases, leaving 6 bases not matched to a gene. This CDR3 is built from 15 residues. The DNA of the CDR3 is TGTGCCAGCAGCTGGGACAGGGGGCTGATGGATGAGCAGTTCTTC. This translates into CASSWDRGLMDEQFF.

This clone was seen only a few times. The chain combines TRBV13 with TRBJ2-1, with 8 bases lining up with TRBD2. CDR3 size: 16 residues. J lost 0 bases, V lost 7 bases, and 8 bases had no gene match. Germline CDR1 is PRHDT and CDR2 is FYEKMQ (reference sequence). CDR3 residues: CASTNSGDDSYNEQFF. CDR3 bases: TGTGCCAGCACTAATAGCGGGGACGACTCCTACAATGAGCAGTTCTTC.

The chain is built from TRBV20-1 and TRBJ1-2; no reliable D call. This CDR3 is built from 10 residues. Germline V lookup: CDR1 DFQATT, CDR2 SNEGSKA (reference sequence). Between the trimmed V and J ends, which lost 6 bases and 5 bases, there was a span of 7 bases. The DNA for the CDR3 is TGCAGTGCGCTTGAGTATGGCTACACCTTC. It is translated as CSALEYGYTF.

This clone came up once. The genes are TRBV7-6 and TRBJ2-2, with D possibly TRBD1 on 5 matching bases. Germline assignment: CDR1 SGHVS and CDR2 FNYEAQ. V lost 1 base and J lost 4, with 13 bases in between. This CDR3 spans 16 amino acids. The CDR3 DNA is TGTGCCAGCAGCTTAGTCATCAGGGAAGGCACCGGGGAGCTGTTTTTT. Its translation is CASSLVIREGTGELFF. Filled out from reference TRBV7-6 and TRBJ2-2, the complete variable domain reads GAGVSQSPRYKVTKRGQDVALRCDPISGHVSLYWYRQALGQGPEFLTYFNYEAQQDKSGLPNDRFSAERPEGSISTLTIQRTEQRDSAMYRCASSLVIREGTGELFFGEGSRLTVL.

The rearrangement links TRBV5-6 to TRBJ2-7; maybe TRBD1 (5 bases). Germline V lookup: CDR1 SGHDT, CDR2 YYEEEE. V was clipped by 0 bases and J by 5 bases, with 15 bases between them. The CDR3 has 15 amino acids. The DNA for the CDR3 is TGTGCCAGCAGCTTGGGTGGGGCAGTGCTCCACGAGCAGTACTTC. Translation: CASSLGGAVLHEQYF.

J is TRBJ1-6 and V is TRBV5-1, with D perhaps matching TRBD1 (5 bases). Per germline, CDR1 SGHRS and CDR2 YFSETQ. This CDR3 is 15 amino acids long. V lost 0 bases and J 5 bases, leaving 9 bases between the germline ends. DNA of the CDR3: TGCGCCAGCAGCTTGGTGACAGATCATAATTCACCCCTCCACTTT. This encodes CASSLVTDHNSPLHF.

This sequence joins TRBV11-2 and TRBJ1-1; D gene uncertain. V was shortened by 5 bases and J by 3 bases, with 7 bases between the two germline ends. In germline, CDR1 is SGHAT, CDR2 FQNNGV. The length of the CDR3 is 12 residues. CDR3 nucleotides: TGTGCCAGCAGCCCGCCTGACACTGAAGCTTTCTTT. It specifies CASSPPDTEAFF.

The sample holds a few counts of this clone. This chain joins TRBV6-5 and TRBJ2-7; D is undetermined. CDR3 length: 11 residues. Germline-derived CDR1 and CDR2 are MNHEY and SVGAGI. V gave up 8 bases and J gave up 2 bases, with 7 bases separating them. The CDR3 loop is CASGYTYEQYF. The CDR3 DNA reads as TGTGCCAGCGGGTATACCTACGAGCAGTACTTC.

J is TRBJ2-5 and V is TRBV7-9; D not resolved. The CDR3 consists of 13 residues. Germline V CDR1 and CDR2: SEHNR, FQNEAQ (reference sequence). The ends were cut back, 1 base at V and 3 bases at J, with 6 bases in the middle. CDR3 loop: CASSLVAEETQYF. CDR3 in DNA: TGTGCCAGCAGCTTAGTTGCGGAAGAGACCCAGTACTTC.

V and J are TRBV13 and TRBJ2-3, with TRBD2 identical over 9 bases. In germline, CDR1 is PRHDT, CDR2 FYEKMQ (reference sequence). V dropped 4 bases and J dropped 4; count of bases not matched to a gene: 9. This CDR3 is 16 amino acids long. The CDR3: CASSSSGTSFPDTQYF. CDR3 nucleotide sequence: TGTGCCAGCAGCTCCTCCGGGACTAGCTTCCCAGATACGCAGTATTTT.